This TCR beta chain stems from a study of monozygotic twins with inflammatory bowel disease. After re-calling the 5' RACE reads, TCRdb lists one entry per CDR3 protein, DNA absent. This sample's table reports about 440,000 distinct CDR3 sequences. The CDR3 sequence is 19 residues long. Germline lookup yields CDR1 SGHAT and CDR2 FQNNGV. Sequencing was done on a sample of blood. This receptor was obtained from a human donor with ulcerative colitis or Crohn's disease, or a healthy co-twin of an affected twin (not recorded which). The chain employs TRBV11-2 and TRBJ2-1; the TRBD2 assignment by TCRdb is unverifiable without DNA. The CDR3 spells CASSPGTSGRQTSYNEQFF. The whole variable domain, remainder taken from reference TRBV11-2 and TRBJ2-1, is EAGVAQSPRYKIIEKRQSVAFWCNPISGHATLYWYQQILGQGPKLLIQFQNNGVVDDSQLPKDRFSAERLKGVDSTLKIQPAKLEDSAVYLCASSPGTSGRQTSYNEQFFGPGTRLTVL.